This TCR beta chain was identified during a study of blood T cell repertoires in COVID-19. Study-wide context: Both acute and convalescent COVID-19 samples were obtained from the United States, Italy and Spain. T cells, B-cell-depleted T cells, or PBMCs supplied cDNA or gDNA.

Looked up from germline, CDR1 is GTSNPN and CDR2 is SVGIG (reference sequence). The CDR3 covers 16 residues. Trimming took off 4 bases at V and 0 bases at J, with 16 bases between the two ends. Under the authors' procedure: Scientists estimated how many nucleated cells there were by amplifying reference gene primers. This table comes from immunoSEQ multiplex PCR, and its TCRdb copy is limited to in-frame clones, with some not included. For V, J and clone size, that table is used; D and trimming come from the DNA. The data contain 270,000 or so clones, 83% of them singletons. This clone was recorded once.

The rearrangement uses TRBV30 and TRBJ2-1; tentatively, D is TRBD1 (6 bases). This receptor was taken from a woman aged 50 to 60 who had recovered from COVID-19. Sequencing was done on a sample of peripheral blood. CDR3 loop: CAWTTLGQLSYNEQFF. CDR3 coding DNA: TGTGCCTGGACAACCCTGGGACAACTCTCCTACAATGAGCAGTTCTTC.